This note documents a single TCR beta chain sequence. PCR primers comprised 60 Vbeta and 13 Jbeta primers. The data were produced by immunoSEQ multiplex PCR, yet TCRdb's version contains in-frame clones alone and is incomplete. The data contain around 150,000 clones, around 80% of them singletons. The sample originates from a study of cytomegalovirus exposure and HLA in healthy donors. Germline CDR1 and CDR2: PRHDT and FYEKMQ (reference sequence). Trimming stripped 1 base from V and 1 base from J, with 17 bases between. The CDR3 is 17 residues long. Sequences were obtained from PBMCs. This TCR derives from a man between 18 and 35 years old in good health and CMV-seropositive. The chain carries TRBV13 and TRBJ2-7, with D unclear. The CDR3 loop is CASSLAAGRWVSYEQYF. The DNA of the CDR3 is TGTGCCAGCAGCTTAGCAGCAGGCCGATGGGTATCCTACGAGCAGTACTTC.